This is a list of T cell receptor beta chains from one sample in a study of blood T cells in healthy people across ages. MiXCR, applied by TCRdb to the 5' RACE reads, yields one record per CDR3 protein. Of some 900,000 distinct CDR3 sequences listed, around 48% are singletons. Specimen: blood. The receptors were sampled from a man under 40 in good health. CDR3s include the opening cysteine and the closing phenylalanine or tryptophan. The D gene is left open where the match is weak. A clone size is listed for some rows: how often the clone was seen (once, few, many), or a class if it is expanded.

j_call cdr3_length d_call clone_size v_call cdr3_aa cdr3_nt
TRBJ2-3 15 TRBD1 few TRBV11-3 CASSLGDSETDTQYF TGTGCCAGCAGCTTAGGGGACAGCGAGACAGATACGCAGTATTTT
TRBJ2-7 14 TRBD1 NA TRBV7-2 CASSLEQGINEQYF TGTGCCAGCAGCTTAGAACAGGGGATCAACGAGCAGTACTTC
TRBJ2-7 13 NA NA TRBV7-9 CASSLARDHEQYF TGTGCCAGCAGCTTAGCCAGGGACCACGAGCAGTACTTC
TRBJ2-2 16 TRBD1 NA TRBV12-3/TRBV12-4 CASSRTGGARGGELFF TGTGCCAGCAGTCGTACAGGGGGCGCCCGGGGCGGGGAGCTGTTTTTT
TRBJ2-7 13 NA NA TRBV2 CASSDRQSYEQYF TGTGCCAGCAGTGATAGACAGTCCTACGAGCAGTACTTC
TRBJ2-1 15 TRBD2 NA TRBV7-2 CASSLGRGGSAEQFF TGTGCCAGCAGCTTAGGTCGGGGGGGGTCGGCTGAGCAGTTCTTC
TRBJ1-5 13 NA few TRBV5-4 CASSSPRGQPQHF TGTGCCAGCAGCTCCCCCCGGGGACAGCCCCAGCATTTT
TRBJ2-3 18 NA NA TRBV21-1 CASSTPSRLARSPDTQYF TGTGCCAGCAGCACTCCGAGTAGACTAGCGAGAAGCCCAGATACGCAGTATTTT
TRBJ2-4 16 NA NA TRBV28 CASSRTGQNEPNIQYF TGTGCCAGCAGTCGAACCGGACAAAATGAACCAAACATTCAGTACTTC
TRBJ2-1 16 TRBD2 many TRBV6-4 CASSEGTSGGTNEQFF TGTGCCAGCAGTGAGGGGACTAGCGGGGGGACCAATGAGCAGTTCTTC
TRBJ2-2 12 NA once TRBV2 CASSDQTGELFF TGTGCCAGCAGTGACCAAACCGGGGAGCTGTTTTTT
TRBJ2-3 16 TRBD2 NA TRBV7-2 CASSLGLAGMGDTQYF TGTGCCAGCAGCCTGGGACTAGCGGGGATGGGAGATACGCAGTATTTT
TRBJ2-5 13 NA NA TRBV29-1 CSVEWDPKETQYF TGCAGCGTTGAATGGGACCCAAAAGAGACCCAGTACTTC
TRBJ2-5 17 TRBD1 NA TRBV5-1 CASSVGQGRPNQETQYF TGCGCCAGCAGCGTGGGACAGGGGCGACCTAACCAAGAGACCCAGTACTTC
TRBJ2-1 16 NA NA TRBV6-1 CASSEARRPSYNEQFF TGTGCCAGCAGTGAAGCAAGGCGACCCTCCTACAATGAGCAGTTCTTC
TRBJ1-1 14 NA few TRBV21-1 CASSMGQGNTEAFF TGTGCCAGCAGCATGGGACAGGGGAACACTGAAGCTTTCTTT
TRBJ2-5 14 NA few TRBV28 CASSHYLGWETQYF TGTGCCAGCAGTCACTACCTGGGCTGGGAGACCCAGTACTTC
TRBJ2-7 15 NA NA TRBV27 CASSALPGITYEQYF TGTGCCAGCAGCGCCCTGCCGGGGATTACCTACGAGCAGTACTTC
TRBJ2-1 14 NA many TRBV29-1 CSVEPPSSAKGQFF TGCAGCGTTGAACCCCCTAGTTCGGCCAAAGGGCAGTTCTTC
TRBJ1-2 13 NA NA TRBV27 CASSLGFNYGYTF TGTGCCAGCAGTTTAGGGTTCAACTATGGCTACACCTTC
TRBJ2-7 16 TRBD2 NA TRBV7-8 CASSLGALAGGYEQYF TGTGCCAGCAGCTTAGGGGCCCTAGCGGGGGGCTACGAGCAGTACTTC
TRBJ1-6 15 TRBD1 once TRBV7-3 CASSSGTAINSPLHF TGTGCCAGCAGCTCTGGGACAGCGATTAATTCACCCCTCCACTTT
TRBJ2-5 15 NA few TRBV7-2 CASSLLTGPKLTQYF TGTGCCAGCAGCTTGTTGACAGGTCCGAAGTTGACCCAGTACTTC
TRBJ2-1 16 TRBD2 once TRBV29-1 CSVEDRAGGDHNEQFF TGCAGCGTTGAAGATCGAGCGGGGGGCGACCACAATGAGCAGTTCTTC
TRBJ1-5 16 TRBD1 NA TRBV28 CASTPIGTGVGQPQHF TGTGCCAGCACCCCAATTGGTACAGGGGTGGGCCAGCCCCAGCATTTT
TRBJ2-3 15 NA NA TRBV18 CASSPIHTSTDTQYF TGTGCCAGCTCACCTATACACACTAGCACAGATACGCAGTATTTT
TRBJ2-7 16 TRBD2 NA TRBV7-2 CASSLVETSESYEQYF TGTGCCAGCAGCTTAGTGGAGACTAGCGAATCCTACGAGCAGTACTTC
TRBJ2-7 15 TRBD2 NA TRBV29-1 CSVEGGTSYPYEQYF TGCAGCGTTGAGGGCGGGACTAGCTATCCCTACGAGCAGTACTTC
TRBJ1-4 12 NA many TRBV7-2 CASSPGGEKLFF TGTGCCAGCAGCCCAGGTGGCGAAAAACTGTTTTTT
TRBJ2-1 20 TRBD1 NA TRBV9 CASSVPSGQGQRSSYNEQFF TGTGCCAGCAGCGTTCCTAGTGGACAGGGACAGCGGTCGTCCTACAATGAGCAGTTCTTC
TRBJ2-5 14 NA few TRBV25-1 CASSETRGQETQYF TGTGCCAGCAGTGAAACAAGGGGGCAAGAGACCCAGTACTTC
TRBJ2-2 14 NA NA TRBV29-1 CSVDPRDGTGELFF TGCAGCGTTGATCCCCGGGACGGCACCGGGGAGCTGTTTTTT
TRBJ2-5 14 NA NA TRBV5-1 CASSGGTAQETQYF TGCGCCAGCAGCGGAGGGACAGCGCAAGAGACCCAGTACTTC
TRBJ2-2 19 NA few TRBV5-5 CASSFFRGTGRLGPGELFF TGTGCCAGCAGCTTCTTCAGGGGAACCGGCCGCCTTGGGCCCGGGGAGCTGTTTTTT
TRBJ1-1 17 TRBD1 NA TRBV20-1 CSEGGGQGAGLNTEAFF TGCAGTGAGGGAGGGGGACAGGGTGCCGGGCTTAACACTGAAGCTTTCTTT
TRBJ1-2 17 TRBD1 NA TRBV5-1 CASSLGQGEGSVYGYTF TGCGCCAGCAGCTTGGGACAGGGGGAAGGCTCTGTCTATGGCTACACCTTC
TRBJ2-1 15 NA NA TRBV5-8 CASSFSGLGYNEQFF TGTGCCAGCAGCTTCTCGGGGCTTGGGTACAATGAGCAGTTCTTC
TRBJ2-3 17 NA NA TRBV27 CASSWSSGTLLGDTQYF TGTGCCAGCAGTTGGTCGTCCGGGACACTCCTTGGGGATACGCAGTATTTT
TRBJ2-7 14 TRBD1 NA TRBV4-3 CASSQDYRGYEQYF TGCGCCAGCAGCCAAGATTACAGGGGGTACGAGCAGTACTTC
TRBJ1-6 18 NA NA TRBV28 CASDLSPRAAHYNSPLHF TGTGCCAGCGATCTATCCCCCAGGGCAGCCCACTATAATTCACCCCTCCACTTT
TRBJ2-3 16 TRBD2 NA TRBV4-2 CASSRASGGSTDTQYF TGTGCCAGCAGCCGGGCTAGCGGGGGAAGCACAGATACGCAGTATTTT
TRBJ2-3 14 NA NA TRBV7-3 CASSRDFRTDTQYF TGTGCCAGCAGCCGGGACTTTAGGACAGATACGCAGTATTTT
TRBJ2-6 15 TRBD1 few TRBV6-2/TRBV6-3 CATGQTDSGANVLTF TGTGCCACGGGACAGACCGACTCTGGGGCCAACGTCCTGACTTTC
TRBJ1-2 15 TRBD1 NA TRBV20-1 CSARVGGRGNYGYTF TGCAGTGCTAGAGTCGGCGGCAGGGGGAACTATGGCTACACCTTC
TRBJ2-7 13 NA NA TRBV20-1 CSAPGRLPYEQYF TGCAGTGCCCCGGGACGGCTACCCTACGAGCAGTACTTC
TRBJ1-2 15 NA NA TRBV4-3 CASSQTAEFSYGYTF TGCGCCAGCAGCCAAACTGCAGAGTTTTCGTATGGCTACACCTTC
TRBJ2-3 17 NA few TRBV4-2 CASSQDRGQRSTDTQYF TGTGCCAGCAGCCAAGATCGAGGCCAGCGAAGCACAGATACGCAGTATTTT
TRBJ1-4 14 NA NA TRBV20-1 CSARDPRADEKLFF TGCAGTGCGAGAGACCCCAGGGCGGATGAAAAACTGTTTTTT
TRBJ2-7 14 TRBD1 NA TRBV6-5 CASSYFGTGDEQYF TGTGCCAGCAGTTACTTCGGGACAGGGGATGAGCAGTACTTC
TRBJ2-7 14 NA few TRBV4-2 CASSPSESSYEQYF TGTGCCAGCAGCCCTAGCGAAAGCTCCTACGAGCAGTACTTC
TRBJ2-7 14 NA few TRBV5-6 CASSLAGSRNEQYF TGTGCCAGCAGCTTGGCGGGGTCTCGGAACGAGCAGTACTTC